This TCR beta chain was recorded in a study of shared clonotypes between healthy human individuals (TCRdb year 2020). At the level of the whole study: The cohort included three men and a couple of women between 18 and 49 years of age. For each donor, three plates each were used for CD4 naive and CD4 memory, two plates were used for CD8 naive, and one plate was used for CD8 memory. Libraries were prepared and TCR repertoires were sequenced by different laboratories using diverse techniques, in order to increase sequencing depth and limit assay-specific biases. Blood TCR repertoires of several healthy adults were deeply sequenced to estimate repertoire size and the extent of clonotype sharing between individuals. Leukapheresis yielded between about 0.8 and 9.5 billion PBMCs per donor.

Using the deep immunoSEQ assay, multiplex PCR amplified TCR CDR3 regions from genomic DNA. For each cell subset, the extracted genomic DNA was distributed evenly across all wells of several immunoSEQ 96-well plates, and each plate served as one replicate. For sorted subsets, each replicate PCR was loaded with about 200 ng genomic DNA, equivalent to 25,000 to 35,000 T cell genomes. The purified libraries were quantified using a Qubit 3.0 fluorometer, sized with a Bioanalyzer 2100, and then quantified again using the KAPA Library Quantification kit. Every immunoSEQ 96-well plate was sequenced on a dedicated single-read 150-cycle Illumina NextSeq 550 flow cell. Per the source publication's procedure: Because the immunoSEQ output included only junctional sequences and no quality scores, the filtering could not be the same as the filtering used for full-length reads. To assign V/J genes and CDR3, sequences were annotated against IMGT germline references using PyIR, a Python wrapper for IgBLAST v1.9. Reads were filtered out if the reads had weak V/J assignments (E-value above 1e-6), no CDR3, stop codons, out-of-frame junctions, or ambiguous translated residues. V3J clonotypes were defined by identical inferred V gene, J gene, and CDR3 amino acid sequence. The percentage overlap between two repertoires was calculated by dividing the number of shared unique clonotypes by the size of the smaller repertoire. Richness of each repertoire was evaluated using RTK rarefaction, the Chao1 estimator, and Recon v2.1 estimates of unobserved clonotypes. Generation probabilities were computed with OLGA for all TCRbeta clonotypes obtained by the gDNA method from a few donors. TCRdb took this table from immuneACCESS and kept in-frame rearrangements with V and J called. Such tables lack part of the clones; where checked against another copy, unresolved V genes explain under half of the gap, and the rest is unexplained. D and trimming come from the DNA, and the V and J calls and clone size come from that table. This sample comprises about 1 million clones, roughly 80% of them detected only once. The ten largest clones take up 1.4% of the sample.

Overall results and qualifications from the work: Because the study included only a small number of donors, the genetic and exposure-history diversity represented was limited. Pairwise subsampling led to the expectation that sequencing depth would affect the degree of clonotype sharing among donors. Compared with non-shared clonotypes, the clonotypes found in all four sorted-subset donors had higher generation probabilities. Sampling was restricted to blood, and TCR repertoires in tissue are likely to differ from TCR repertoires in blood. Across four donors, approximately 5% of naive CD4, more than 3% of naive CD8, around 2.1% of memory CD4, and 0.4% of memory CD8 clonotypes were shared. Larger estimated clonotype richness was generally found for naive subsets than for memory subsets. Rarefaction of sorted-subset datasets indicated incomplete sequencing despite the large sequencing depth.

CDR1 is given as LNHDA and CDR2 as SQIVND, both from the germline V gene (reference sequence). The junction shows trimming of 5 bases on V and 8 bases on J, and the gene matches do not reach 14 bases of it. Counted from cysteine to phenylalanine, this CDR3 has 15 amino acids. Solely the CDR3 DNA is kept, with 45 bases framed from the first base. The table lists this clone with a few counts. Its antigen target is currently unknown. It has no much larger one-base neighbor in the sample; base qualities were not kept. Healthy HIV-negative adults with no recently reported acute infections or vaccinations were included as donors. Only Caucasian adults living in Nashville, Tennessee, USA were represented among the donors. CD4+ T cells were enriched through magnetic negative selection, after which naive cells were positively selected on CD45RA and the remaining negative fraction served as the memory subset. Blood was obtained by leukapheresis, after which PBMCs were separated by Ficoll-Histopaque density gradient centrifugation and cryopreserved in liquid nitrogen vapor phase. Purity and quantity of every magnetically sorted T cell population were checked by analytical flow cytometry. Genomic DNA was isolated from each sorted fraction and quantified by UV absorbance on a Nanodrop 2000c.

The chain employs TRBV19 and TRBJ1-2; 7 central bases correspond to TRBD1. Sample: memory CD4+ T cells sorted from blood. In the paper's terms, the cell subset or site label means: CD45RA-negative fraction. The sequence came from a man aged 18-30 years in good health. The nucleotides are TGTGCCAGTAGTTCCGGGACCCAAGGGACAGCCGGCTACACCTTC. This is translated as CASSSGTQGTAGYTF.